This T cell receptor beta chain came from a study of siplizumab effects on memory and regulatory T cells. Produced via immunoSEQ multiplex PCR; TCRdb's table is partial and in-frame only. The sample contains about 110,000 clones, 90% to 95% of which appear only once. Trimming took 2 bases from V and 4 from J, leaving 11 bases between them. Germline V gene sequence: CDR1 WSHSY, CDR2 SAAADI. This CDR3 is built from 15 residues. This clonotype was obtained from a human donor in good health. Sequencing was carried out using CD4+ T cells sorted from blood. V gene TRBV10-2 combines with J gene TRBJ1-4, with D hard to call. In DNA, the CDR3 is TGCGCCAGCAGTGAGCCCCCGAGCGGTAATGAAAAACTGTTTTTT. As protein: CASSEPPSGNEKLFF.